The 20 T cell receptor beta chains below come from one sample, sequenced in a study of identical twins. Each CDR3 protein is one row after TCRdb ran MiXCR on the 5' RACE reads. The data show 650,000 to 800,000 distinct CDR3 sequences, with 8.5% to 9% seen just once and roughly 0.9% held by the top ten. The data were also submitted as part of a second study, on yellow fever vaccine responses in identical twins.

Material for sequencing was PBMCs. The receptors originated from a woman under 30 in good health.

This clonotype was observed at least ten times. The V and J genes are TRBV4-2 and TRBJ2-7, with TRBD1 identical over 11 bases. The CDR3 is 15 amino acids. Germline values: CDR1 LGHNA, CDR2 YNFKEQ. J was trimmed by 5 bases and V by 5 bases; bases with no gene match: 8. CDR3 loop: CASSSPGQGVNEQYF. For the CDR3, the DNA is TGTGCCAGCAGCTCCCCGGGACAGGGGGTAAACGAGCAGTACTTC.

In this sample, this clonotype turned up a few times. The rearrangement links TRBV4-2 to TRBJ2-7; 14 nucleotides line up with TRBD2. Germline loops: CDR1 LGHNA, CDR2 YNFKEQ. V lost 1 base, J lost 6 bases, and 2 bases stayed unmatched. The CDR3 has 15 amino acids. The CDR3 bases are TGTGCCAGCAGCCAAGGACTAGCGGGGGGGCTCGAGCAGTACTTC. It codes for CASSQGLAGGLEQYF.

This clonotype was seen many times. V usage is TRBV12-3 or TRBV12-4 and J usage is TRBJ2-1, with TRBD2 matching 13 bases. The CDR3 has 16 residues. V dropped 6 bases and J dropped 4; count of bases not matched to a gene: 6. The CDR3: CASSLRLAGGYNEQFF. Written as DNA, the CDR3 is TGTGCCAGCAGCCTCCGACTAGCGGGGGGATACAATGAGCAGTTCTTC.

This clonotype was seen at least ten times. The chain carries TRBV24-1 and TRBJ2-6, with D hard to call. Trimming left V 4 bases short and J 0 bases short, with 6 bases between. Germline values: CDR1 KGHDR, CDR2 SFDVKD. The CDR3 is made up of 15 amino acids. The CDR3 DNA sequence: TGTGCCACCAGTGACGTACACTCTGGGGCCAACGTCCTGACTTTC. Its translation: CATSDVHSGANVLTF.

The CDR3 region is CASSLSGLAGIYEQYF. The CDR3, as DNA: TGTGCCAGTAGCCTAAGCGGACTAGCGGGGATCTACGAGCAGTACTTC. The chain combines TRBV19 with TRBJ2-7, with 12 bases fitting TRBD2. Germline assignment: CDR1 LNHDA and CDR2 SQIVND (reference sequence). The CDR3 extends over 16 amino acids. V dropped 6 bases and J dropped 3; count of bases not matched to a gene: 9. The complete variable domain, with remaining parts taken from reference TRBV19 and TRBJ2-7, reads DGGITQSPKYLFRKEGQNVTLSCEQNLNHDAMYWYRQDPGQGLRLIYYSQIVNDFQKGDIAEGYSVSREKKESFPLTVTSAQKNPTAFYLCASSLSGLAGIYEQYFGPGTRLTVT.

This clonotype was detected once. This chain joins TRBV4-1 and TRBJ2-7, with TRBD1 matching over 11 bases. V was pared by 4 bases and J by 7 bases, with 6 bases of the junction left unmatched. The CDR3 totals 14 residues. CDR1 and CDR2 from the germline V gene are MGHRA and YSYEKL. CDR3 nucleotides: TGCGCCAGCAGCCCTCAGGACAGGGGGCTTGAGCAGTACTTC. Its translation is CASSPQDRGLEQYF.

This clonotype appeared a few times. The V gene is TRBV5-1, the J gene TRBJ2-7, with TRBD2 matching 11 bases. J gave up 3 bases and V 5 bases, and 4 bases lay outside the gene matches. Germline CDR1 SGHRS, CDR2 YFSETQ. This CDR3 comprises 14 residues. The CDR3 region has the DNA TGCGCCAGCAGGTCAGGACTAGCGGGCTACGAGCAGTACTTC. Translated: CASRSGLAGYEQYF.

V and J are TRBV12-3 or TRBV12-4 and TRBJ2-3, with 10 nucleotides matching TRBD2. The CDR3 loop spans 15 amino acids. V dropped 6 bases and J dropped 2; count of bases not matched to a gene: 5. CDR3 residues: CASSLLAGNTDTQYF. The CDR3, as DNA: TGTGCCAGCAGCCTACTAGCGGGGAACACAGATACGCAGTATTTT.

Only a few counts were recorded for this clonotype. The V call is TRBV5-1, the J call TRBJ2-1, with TRBD2 matching 8 bases. V was clipped by 6 bases and J by 2 bases; unmatched bases: 7. There are 15 residues in the CDR3. Germline V gene data show CDR1 as SGHRS and CDR2 as YFSETQ. CDR3 protein: CASTQAGVPYNEQFF. DNA of the CDR3: TGCGCCAGCACCCAAGCGGGAGTTCCCTACAATGAGCAGTTCTTC. Full variable domain (outside the CDR3, taken from reference TRBV5-1 and TRBJ2-1): KAGVTQTPRYLIKTRGQQVTLSCSPISGHRSVSWYQQTPGQGLQFLFEYFSETQRNKGNFPGRFSGRQFSNSRSEMNVSTLELGDSALYLCASTQAGVPYNEQFFGPGTRLTVL.

The J gene is TRBJ2-5, the V gene TRBV7-9; 8 nucleotides match TRBD2. Germline trimming cut 1 base from V and 0 bases from J; bases unmatched to any gene: 4. Germline CDR1 SEHNR, CDR2 FQNEAQ (reference sequence). The CDR3 consists of 16 residues. The CDR3 loop reads CASSLVGGGNQETQYF. DNA for the CDR3: TGTGCCAGCAGCTTAGTCGGCGGGGGGAACCAAGAGACCCAGTACTTC.

The chain has TRBV24-1 and TRBJ2-2, with D hard to call. The V end was cut by 5 bases, the J end by 5 bases, with 8 bases between. Germline assignment: CDR1 KGHDR and CDR2 SFDVKD. CDR3 length: 13 amino acids. The CDR3 protein is CATSAVGTGELFF. CDR3 sequence (DNA): TGTGCCACCAGTGCGGTGGGGACCGGGGAGCTGTTTTTT.

This clonotype was seen only a few times. This chain connects TRBV7-3 to TRBJ2-2; D is uncertain. Trimming took off 1 base at V and 0 bases at J, with 18 bases between the two ends. Germline V gene data show CDR1 as SGHTA and CDR2 as FQGTGA. The CDR3 runs to 19 residues. For the CDR3, the DNA is TGTGCCAGCAGCTTAATGGGCAGGACCATCGGTACGAACACCGGGGAGCTGTTTTTT. As protein: CASSLMGRTIGTNTGELFF.

The chain combines TRBV18 with TRBJ2-3; perhaps TRBD1 as D (6 bases). This CDR3 spans 16 amino acids. Germline V gives CDR1 KGHSH, CDR2 LQKENI. V lost 6 bases and J 2 bases, leaving 18 bases between the germline ends. CDR3 residues: CASSLTGMGATDTQYF. The CDR3 region has the DNA TGTGCCAGCTCCCTCACAGGGATGGGAGCCACAGATACGCAGTATTTT.

This clonotype turned up a few times. V usage is TRBV27 and J usage is TRBJ2-1; D is uncertain. The V end lost 6 bases, the J end lost 2 bases, and 8 bases lay between the germline ends. The germline gives CDR1 MNHEY, CDR2 SMNVEV (reference sequence). The CDR3 has 13 amino acids. As DNA, the CDR3 is TGTGCCAGCAGCCTCACAACCTACAATGAGCAGTTCTTC. Its translation: CASSLTTYNEQFF.

The chain joins TRBV12-3 or TRBV12-4 to TRBJ2-7; D may correspond to TRBD1 or TRBD2 (5 bases each). The CDR3 consists of 14 residues. Trimming took off 6 bases at V and 2 bases at J, with 14 bases between the two ends. CDR3 in amino acids: CASSQSREPYEQYF. The CDR3 nucleotides read TGTGCCAGCAGCCAGTCCAGGGAGCCCTACGAGCAGTACTTC.

This clonotype was recorded a few times. The V gene is TRBV9, the J gene TRBJ2-7; D is perhaps TRBD1 or TRBD2 (5 bases each). Germline V lookup: CDR1 SGDLS, CDR2 YYNGEE. This CDR3 contains 13 residues. Trimming removed 6 bases from V and 6 bases from J, with 16 bases in between. The CDR3 is CASTPRGGFEQYF. The CDR3 bases are TGTGCCAGCACCCCGCGTGGGGGTTTCGAGCAGTACTTC.

This clonotype was counted many times. The J gene is TRBJ1-1, the V gene TRBV5-1, with D maybe TRBD1 (6 bases). V shed 4 bases and J shed 3 bases, with 10 bases lying between them. Germline values: CDR1 SGHRS, CDR2 YFSETQ. This CDR3 has 13 residues. CDR3 bases: TGCGCCAGCAGCCCTCCAGGGGACACTGAAGCTTTCTTT. Its translation is CASSPPGDTEAFF.

The CDR3 nucleotides are TGTGCCAGCAGCGTAGAGGGGGGCCTCACAGATACGCAGTATTTT. Protein product: CASSVEGGLTDTQYF. J is TRBJ2-3 and V is TRBV9; TRBD1 or TRBD2 may be the D gene (6 bases each). Germline loops: CDR1 SGDLS, CDR2 YYNGEE. This CDR3 contains 15 residues. Trimming removed 0 bases from V and 2 bases from J, with 10 bases in between. The full variable domain, completed using reference TRBV9 and TRBJ2-3, is DSGVTQTPKHLITATGQRVTLRCSPRSGDLSVYWYQQSLDQGLQFLIQYYNGEERAKGNILERFSAQQFPDLHSELNLSSLELGDSALYFCASSVEGGLTDTQYFGPGTRLTVL.

This rearrangement joins TRBV7-2 to TRBJ2-1; 7 nucleotides line up with TRBD1. Germline assignment: CDR1 SGHTA and CDR2 FQGNSA. V was clipped by 4 bases and J by 15 bases; unmatched bases: 9. This CDR3 region has 12 residues. In DNA, the CDR3 is TGTGCCAGCAGCTCCAACACAGGGGCCGTGTTCTTC. Translating gives CASSSNTGAVFF.

This clonotype was observed many times. V is TRBV29-1 and J is TRBJ2-3; 16 bases line up with TRBD2. CDR3 length equals 19 residues. The V gene's germline CDR1 is SQVTM and CDR2 ANQGSEA. The V and J ends lost 5 bases and 0 bases, in that order; junction bases with no gene match: 11. The CDR3 loop is CSVFPGTSGRAFSTDTQYF. In DNA, the CDR3 is TGCAGCGTTTTTCCGGGGACTAGCGGGAGGGCCTTCAGCACAGATACGCAGTATTTT.